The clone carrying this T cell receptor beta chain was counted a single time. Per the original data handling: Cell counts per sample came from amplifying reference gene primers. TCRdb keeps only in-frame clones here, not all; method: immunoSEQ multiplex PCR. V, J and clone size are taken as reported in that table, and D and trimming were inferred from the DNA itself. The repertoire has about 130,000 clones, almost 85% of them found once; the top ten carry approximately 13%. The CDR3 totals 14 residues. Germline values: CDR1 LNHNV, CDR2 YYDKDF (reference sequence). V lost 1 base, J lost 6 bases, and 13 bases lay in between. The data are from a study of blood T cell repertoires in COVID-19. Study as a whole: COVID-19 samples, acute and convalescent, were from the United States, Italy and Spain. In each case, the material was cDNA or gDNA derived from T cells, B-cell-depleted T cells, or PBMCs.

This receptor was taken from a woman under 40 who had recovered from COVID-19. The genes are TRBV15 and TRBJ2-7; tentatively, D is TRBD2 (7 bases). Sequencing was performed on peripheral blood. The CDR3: CATSRVGGGAEQYF. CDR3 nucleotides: TGTGCCACCAGCAGAGTAGGTGGGGGGGCCGAGCAGTACTTC.